The 25 T cell receptor beta chains reported below all come from one sample, sequenced in a study of blood T cells in healthy people across ages. The authors ran a second PCR of roughly 6 to 12 cycles using a sample-barcoded 5' primer and a J-beta primer mix. One entry per CDR3 protein, called by TCRdb with MiXCR from the 5' RACE reads. The data show just over 1 million distinct CDR3 sequences, 45% seen once. The sequencing input was blood. The receptors stem from a woman aged 60-75 years in good health.

This chain joins TRBV6-2 or TRBV6-3 and TRBJ2-5, with D perhaps TRBD1 or TRBD2 (5 bases each). The CDR3 runs 15 residues. Germline V gene data show CDR1 as MNHEY and CDR2 as SVGEGT. Trimming took off 1 base at V and 5 bases at J, with 14 bases between the two ends. The CDR3: CASSYWGPRMETQYF. CDR3 DNA sequence: TGTGCCAGCAGTTACTGGGGACCCAGGATGGAGACCCAGTACTTC.

The V gene is TRBV21-1, the J gene TRBJ2-1; the D call of TRBD2 is as the table states it, not checked on the DNA. TRBV21-1 is designated a pseudogene. The CDR3 contains 21 residues. Here the CDR3 DNA reads TGTCCCAGCAGCCGGAAAGTGACTAGCGGGAGTAAGTTAGCTTCCTACAATGAGCAGTTCTTC. Amino acids: CPSSRKVTSGSKLASYNEQFF.

This clonotype was seen only a few times. The chain joins TRBV7-2 to TRBJ2-7; tentatively, D is TRBD2 (5 bases). The CDR3 has 14 residues. V lost 5 bases, J lost 2 bases, and 13 bases lay in between. Germline-derived CDR1 and CDR2 are SGHTA and FQGNSA. This chain's CDR3 is CASSVNGLTYEQYF. CDR3 nucleotide sequence: TGTGCCAGCAGCGTAAACGGACTGACCTACGAGCAGTACTTC.

The chain links TRBV28 to TRBJ2-1; D could derive from TRBD1 or TRBD2 (5 bases each). Per the germline V gene, CDR1 is MDHEN and CDR2 is SYDVKM. V was trimmed by 5 bases and J by 7 bases, leaving 15 bases between them. The CDR3 has 14 amino acids. The CDR3 DNA reads TGTGCCAGCAGTATTGGGGCCCGAGGGAATGAGCAGTTCTTC. Amino acids: CASSIGARGNEQFF. The variable domain in full, completed from reference TRBV28 and TRBJ2-1, reads DVKVTQSSRYLVKRTGEKVFLECVQDMDHENMFWYRQDPGLGLRLIYFSYDVKMKEKGDIPEGYSVSREKKERFSLILESASTNQTSMYLCASSIGARGNEQFFGPGTRLTVL.

The chain employs TRBV20-1 and TRBJ1-4; TRBD1 matches at 8 bases. This CDR3 contains 16 residues. The V gene's germline CDR1 is DFQATT and CDR2 SNEGSKA (reference sequence). With 0 bases clipped from V and 5 bases from J, the junction kept 8 bases outside the gene matches. CDR3 in amino acids: CSARDRSGGLNEKLFF. Written as DNA, the CDR3 is TGCAGTGCTAGAGATCGATCAGGGGGCTTGAATGAAAAACTGTTTTTT.

The CDR3 DNA follows: TGTGCCAGCAGCAAAGGGTATGGACAGCTTCGGGGTTCACCCCTCCACTTT. It yields the protein CASSKGYGQLRGSPLHF. The V and J genes are TRBV21-1 and TRBJ1-6; TRBD1, as called in the table, went unchecked against the DNA. TRBV21-1 is noted as a pseudogene. This CDR3 has 17 amino acids.

CDR3 nucleotide sequence: TGTGCCAGCAAGGGGGGAGGCCTCTCCTACGAGCAGTACTTC. This translates into CASKGGGLSYEQYF. The chain is built from TRBV27 and TRBJ2-4, with D perhaps given as TRBD1 or TRBD2 (6 bases each). The tail of the sequence fits TRBJ2-7 better, so the J call may be wrong. Germline lookup yields CDR1 MNHEY and CDR2 SMNVEV (reference sequence). The CDR3 is 14 amino acids.

The chain combines TRBV20-1 with TRBJ2-1; D ambiguous. The CDR3 totals 17 residues. V lost 0 bases to trimming and J lost 0 bases, with 15 bases between them. CDR1 DFQATT and CDR2 SNEGSKA come from the germline V gene (reference sequence). This chain's CDR3 is CSARDLRRPSSYNEQFF. The DNA for the CDR3 is TGCAGTGCTAGAGATTTGCGACGGCCGAGCTCCTACAATGAGCAGTTCTTC.

V is TRBV28 and J is TRBJ1-2; 7 bases fit TRBD1. The CDR3 has 15 residues. CDR1 is MDHEN and CDR2 is SYDVKM in the germline V gene. J gave up 1 base and V 5 bases, and 7 bases lay outside the gene matches. For the CDR3, the DNA is TGTGCCAGCAGTACCCCGGGACAGCATAACTATGGCTACACCTTC. Translation: CASSTPGQHNYGYTF.

The V gene is TRBV7-3, the J gene TRBJ2-3; D gene uncertain. V shed 0 bases and J shed 5 bases, with 6 bases lying between them. This CDR3 has 13 residues. Per the germline V gene, CDR1 is SGHTA and CDR2 is FQGTGA. CDR3: CASSLTLVDTQYF. The CDR3, as DNA: TGTGCCAGCAGCTTAACGTTGGTAGATACGCAGTATTTT.

This chain uses TRBV27 with TRBJ2-1; 13 nucleotides match TRBD2. The germline V gene encodes CDR1 MNHEY and CDR2 SMNVEV (reference sequence). With 6 bases clipped from V and 9 bases from J, the junction kept 20 bases outside the gene matches. CDR3 length: 19 amino acids. CDR3 region: CASRSRGLAGESHGGEQFF. The CDR3 bases are TGTGCCAGCAGATCCCGCGGACTAGCGGGAGAGAGTCATGGTGGTGAGCAGTTCTTC.

The chain joins TRBV6-5 to TRBJ2-6; 7 bases align to TRBD1. CDR1 is MNHEY, CDR2 SVGAGI, per germline. The CDR3 is made up of 16 amino acids. V shed 5 bases, J shed 1 base, and the junction held 5 bases outside the gene matches. CDR3 residues: CASSPDRVSGANVLTF. Written as DNA, the CDR3 is TGTGCCAGCAGTCCCGACAGGGTTTCTGGGGCCAACGTCCTGACTTTC.

The count of this clonotype is one. The chain employs TRBV28 and TRBJ2-5; D is uncertain. Germline CDR1 MDHEN, CDR2 SYDVKM. The CDR3 totals 14 residues. With 7 bases removed from V and 2 bases from J, the gap between germline ends came to 14 bases. The CDR3: CASTPFAVQETQYF. The CDR3 nucleotides are TGTGCCAGCACTCCTTTTGCGGTACAAGAGACCCAGTACTTC. Full variable domain (rest looked up from reference TRBV28 and TRBJ2-5): DVKVTQSSRYLVKRTGEKVFLECVQDMDHENMFWYRQDPGLGLRLIYFSYDVKMKEKGDIPEGYSVSREKKERFSLILESASTNQTSMYLCASTPFAVQETQYFGPGTRLLVL.

As to this clonotype: One junction end does not reproduce the germline sequence, and a read error may be involved. The chain recombines TRBV29-1 with TRBJ2-1; 10 bases are a match to TRBD2. There are 15 residues in the CDR3. Germline V CDR1 and CDR2: SQVTM, ANQGSEA. The CDR3 sequence: CSVEDTSGIYNKQFF. In DNA form, the CDR3 reads TGCAGCGTTGAAGATACTAGCGGGATCTACAATAAGCAGTTCTTC.

J is TRBJ2-1 and V is TRBV15, with D perhaps matching TRBD2 (6 bases). Looked up from germline, CDR1 is LNHNV and CDR2 is YYDKDF (reference sequence). Between the trimmed V and J ends, which lost 3 bases and 6 bases, there was a span of 18 bases. The CDR3 length is 16 residues. CDR3 bases: TGTGCCACCAGCAGTCTTGCGGGCGGGGACTTCAATGAGCAGTTCTTC. Its translation is CATSSLAGGDFNEQFF.

The chain links TRBV27 to TRBJ2-3; 9 bases align to TRBD1. The germline V gene encodes CDR1 MNHEY and CDR2 SMNVEV (reference sequence). The CDR3 runs to 15 residues. With 6 bases clipped from V and 8 bases from J, the junction kept 12 bases outside the gene matches. CDR3 sequence: CASRLDRGGFGTQYF. CDR3 sequence (DNA): TGTGCCAGCAGGTTAGACAGGGGGGGCTTCGGTACGCAGTATTTT.

The chain uses TRBV21-1 and TRBJ1-2; TRBD1, as called in the table, went unchecked against the DNA. TRBV21-1 represents a pseudogene. The CDR3 spans 12 residues. CDR3 protein: CASSKDRGGYTF. As DNA, the CDR3 is TGTGCCAGCAGCAAGGACAGGGGCGGCTACACCTTC.

The chain is built from TRBV12-3 or TRBV12-4 and TRBJ2-1, with 7 bases matching TRBD1. The DNA end favors TRBJ2-7, so the J call may be wrong. This CDR3 spans 14 amino acids. CDR3 bases: TGTGCCAGCAGAAGGACAGGTCCCTACAATGAGCAGTACTTC. This gives the protein CASRRTGPYNEQYF.

This chain uses TRBV3-1 with TRBJ2-3, with D possibly being TRBD1 or TRBD2 (5 bases each). V lost 4 bases and J lost 5, with 16 bases in between. Germline V gives CDR1 LGHDT, CDR2 YNNKEL (reference sequence). CDR3 length equals 15 residues. The CDR3 DNA reads as TGTGCCAGCAGCCCAGACCGGGACCCCCTAGATACGCAGTATTTT. Its protein product is CASSPDRDPLDTQYF.

The chain employs TRBV7-9 and TRBJ2-5; TRBD2 agrees at 15 bases. With the DNA end fitting TRBJ2-7 better, the J assignment may be wrong. The germline CDR1 and CDR2 sequences are SEHNR and FQNEAQ (reference sequence). CDR3 length: 16 residues. CDR3: CASSLGLAGGTGEQYF. The CDR3 nucleotides read TGTGCCAGCAGCTTGGGACTAGCGGGAGGTACCGGCGAGCAGTACTTC.

V and J are TRBV7-2 and TRBJ1-5; 7 nucleotides match TRBD1. CDR3 size: 15 residues. Germline-derived CDR1 and CDR2 are SGHTA and FQGNSA. Germline trimming cut 6 bases from V and 3 bases from J; bases unmatched to any gene: 8. CDR3 sequence (DNA): TGTGCCAGCAGACTGGGGGACAGCAACAATCAGCCCCAGCATTTT. This translates into CASRLGDSNNQPQHF.

The rearrangement joins TRBV10-3 to TRBJ2-3; 7 nucleotides align to TRBD1. Trimming cost V 3 bases and J 6 bases; bases outside gene matches: 9. There are 15 residues in the CDR3. Germline CDR1 and CDR2: ENHRY and SYGVKD. CDR3 bases: TGTGCCATCAGTGACCCATCCGGGACAGCTGATACGCAGTATTTT. It translates to CAISDPSGTADTQYF.

The table lists this clonotype with many counts. The chain joins TRBV29-1 to TRBJ2-1; D may match TRBD1 or TRBD2 (5 bases each). V was cut by 7 bases and J by 7 bases, with 17 bases left in between. Germline V CDR1 and CDR2: SQVTM, ANQGSEA. This CDR3 contains 13 residues. CDR3 DNA sequence: TGCAGCGGCGACCCGGGACGGAAGAATGAGCAGTTCTTC. Translated, it gives CSGDPGRKNEQFF.

The chain joins TRBV15 to TRBJ2-1; no firm D call. V lost 0 bases and J 8 bases, leaving 8 bases between the germline ends. The germline CDR1 and CDR2 sequences are LNHNV and YYDKDF (reference sequence). This CDR3 has 13 residues. The CDR3, as DNA: TGTGCCACCAGCAGAGATCGTATAGATGAGCAGTTCTTC. Its protein is CATSRDRIDEQFF.

This chain uses TRBV19 with TRBJ2-4, with D maybe TRBD1 (6 bases). Germline CDR1 reads LNHDA; CDR2 reads SQIVND (reference sequence). V was shortened by 8 bases and J by 13 bases, with 21 bases between the two germline ends. The length of the CDR3 is 13 residues. The CDR3 here is CASREDSYREQYF. The DNA of the CDR3 is TGTGCCAGTCGTGAGGACAGTTATCGTGAGCAGTACTTC. The full variable domain, its missing parts supplied by reference TRBV19 and TRBJ2-4, is DGGITQSPKYLFRKEGQNVTLSCEQNLNHDAMYWYRQDPGQGLRLIYYSQIVNDFQKGDIAEGYSVSREKKESFPLTVTSAQKNPTAFYLCASREDSYREQYFGAGTRLSVL.